This is a list of T cell receptor beta chains from one sample in a study of blood T cell repertoires in COVID-19. The assay was immunoSEQ multiplex PCR, and TCRdb's table has in-frame clones only and misses some. The sample has 25,000 to 30,000 clones, around 80% seen once. The sample taken for sequencing was peripheral blood. Every receptor here comes from a woman aged 70-85 years with acute or convalescent COVID-19. Each CDR3 is given with its conserved first and last residue. The D gene is left open where the match is weak. A clone size is listed for some rows: how often the clone was seen (once, few, many), or a class if it is expanded.

.	TRBV9	TRBJ2-3	.	CASSGGADTQYF	TGTGCCAGCAGCGGAGGTGCAGATACGCAGTATTTT
.	TRBV27	TRBJ2-1	.	CASSLSGTSFDYNEQFF	TGTGCCAGCAGTCTCTCCGGGACAAGTTTCGACTACAATGAGCAGTTCTTC
.	TRBV19	TRBJ2-7	TRBD1	CASSTKPGQGMYEQYF	TGTGCCAGTAGTACGAAACCGGGACAGGGTATGTACGAGCAGTACTTC
.	TRBV5-5	TRBJ2-7	.	CASTRGAGTYEQYF	TGTGCCAGCACCCGAGGAGCCGGGACCTACGAGCAGTACTTC
.	TRBV5-1	TRBJ2-3	TRBD2	CASSIGLGLGADTQYF	TGCGCCAGCAGCATCGGCTTGGGACTAGGAGCAGATACGCAGTATTTT
.	TRBV6-2/TRBV6-3	TRBJ2-7	.	CASSLRAFGSSYEQYF	TGTGCCAGCAGTTTAAGGGCCTTCGGGAGCTCCTACGAGCAGTACTTC
.	TRBV4-1	TRBJ1-1	.	CASSQVTNTEAFF	TGCGCCAGCAGCCAAGTTACAAACACTGAAGCTTTCTTT
.	TRBV29-1	TRBJ2-5	.	CSVYRGGETQYF	TGCAGCGTTTACAGGGGGGGGGAGACCCAGTACTTC
few	TRBV28	TRBJ1-1	.	CASSLGGGGNTEAFF	TGTGCCAGCAGTTTAGGTGGGGGCGGGAACACTGAAGCTTTCTTT
.	TRBV27	TRBJ1-4	.	CASAPPGSREKLFF	TGTGCCAGCGCACCACCGGGATCGAGGGAAAAACTGTTTTTT
.	TRBV11-2	TRBJ1-2	TRBD1	CASSLVGTGRTINYGYTF	TGTGCCAGCAGCTTAGTAGGGACAGGAAGAACCATCAACTATGGCTACACCTTC
.	TRBV29-1	TRBJ1-1	.	CSAPGGRAGGTEAFF	TGCAGCGCCCCTGGGGGACGGGCGGGGGGCACTGAAGCTTTCTTT
.	TRBV6-8	TRBJ2-7	.	CAKHHPPGIHEQYF	TGTGCCAAGCACCACCCTCCAGGGATCCACGAGCAGTACTTC
.	TRBV30	TRBJ2-5	TRBD2	CAWNPTSGRGKTQYF	TGTGCCTGGAACCCGACTAGCGGGAGGGGTAAGACCCAGTACTTC
.	TRBV6-1	TRBJ1-5	.	CASSEIGQPQHF	TGTGCCAGCAGTGAAATCGGTCAGCCCCAGCATTTT
.	TRBV6-5	TRBJ1-4	TRBD1	CASSRQGSGEKLFF	TGTGCCAGCAGTCGACAGGGGAGCGGTGAAAAACTGTTTTTT
once	TRBV28	TRBJ1-2	TRBD1	CASNNLRDRVGGYTF	TGTGCCAGCAATAACCTCCGGGACAGGGTTGGTGGCTACACCTTC
.	TRBV4-3	TRBJ2-7	.	CASSQGGGSREQYF	TGCGCCAGCAGCCAAGGCGGAGGCTCTCGCGAGCAGTACTTC
.	TRBV19	TRBJ2-1	TRBD1	CASSIARDRADNEQFF	TGTGCCAGTAGTATAGCTAGGGACAGGGCGGACAATGAGCAGTTCTTC
.	TRBV6-5	TRBJ2-7	TRBD1	CASSYAPPQGANEQYF	TGTGCCAGCAGTTACGCGCCGCCACAGGGGGCTAACGAGCAGTACTTC
.	TRBV6-1	TRBJ2-1	TRBD1	CASSVGQGSNSYNEQFF	TGTGCCAGCAGTGTGGGACAGGGAAGTAACTCCTACAATGAGCAGTTCTTC